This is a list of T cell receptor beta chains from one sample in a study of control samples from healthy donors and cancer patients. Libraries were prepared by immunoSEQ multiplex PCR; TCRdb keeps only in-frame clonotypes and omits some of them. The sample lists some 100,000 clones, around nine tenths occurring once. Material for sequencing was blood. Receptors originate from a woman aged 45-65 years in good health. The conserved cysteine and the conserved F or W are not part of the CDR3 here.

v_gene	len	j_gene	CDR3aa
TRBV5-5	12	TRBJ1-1	ASSLGRQGRGAF
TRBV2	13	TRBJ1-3	ASRATGVFGNTIY
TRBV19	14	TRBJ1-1	ASSIAYVSVNTEAF
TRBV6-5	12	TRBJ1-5	ASSPDSSNQPQH
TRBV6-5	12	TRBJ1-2	ASRPQGKDYGYT
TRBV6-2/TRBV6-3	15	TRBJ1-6	ASSAPGQGTGASPLH
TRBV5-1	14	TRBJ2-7	ASSLATRVRPYEQY
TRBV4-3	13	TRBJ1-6	ASSQGSRYNSPLH
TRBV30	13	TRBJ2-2	AWSNGGEETGELF
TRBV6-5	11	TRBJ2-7	ASSYGSNYEQY
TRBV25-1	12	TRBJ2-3	ASSLRALGDTQY
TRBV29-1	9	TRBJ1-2	SVVELNGYT
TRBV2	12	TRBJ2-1	ASSGQAAYNEQF
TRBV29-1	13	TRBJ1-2	SVLDEGDWVNGYT
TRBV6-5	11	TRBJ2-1	ASRRQGTNEQF
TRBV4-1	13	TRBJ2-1	ASSQLAGAYNEQF
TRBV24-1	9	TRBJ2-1	ATSDINEQF
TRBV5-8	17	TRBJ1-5	ASSLRLVSGGGGNQPQH
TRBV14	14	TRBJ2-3	ASSHPWGGRADTQY
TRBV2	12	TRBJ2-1	ASRPGLAGDEQF
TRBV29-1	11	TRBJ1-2	SVEETGGTGYT
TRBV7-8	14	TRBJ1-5	ASTPAGTGGNQPQH
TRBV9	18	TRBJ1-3	ASSPSGRTGNFRSGNTIY
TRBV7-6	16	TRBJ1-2	ASSARQHQTTANYGYT
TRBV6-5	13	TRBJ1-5	ASRDVQGTNQPQH
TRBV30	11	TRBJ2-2	AWRAEILGELF
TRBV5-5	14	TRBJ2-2	ASTRRRGGGTGELF
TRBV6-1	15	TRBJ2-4	ASSETPSGRAGNIQY
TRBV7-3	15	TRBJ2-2	ASSLKVGTGNTGELF
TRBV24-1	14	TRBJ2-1	ATSDPSRGAYNEQF
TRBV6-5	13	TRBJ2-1	ASSSPSSGYNEQF
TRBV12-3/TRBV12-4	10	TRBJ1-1	ASKWGWTEAF
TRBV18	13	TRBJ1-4	ASSPYKATNEKLF